This T cell receptor (beta chain) was documented in a study of OX40 agonist ivuxolimab in advanced cancers. About the research overall: Dose-escalation patients were diagnosed with hepatocellular carcinoma, melanoma, renal cell cancer or head and neck cancer.

Study-wide points: Dose levels from 0.1 to 3.0 mg/kg saw CD4+ and CD8+ blood T cells expand clonally by week 6. Fewer expanded clones were found on average in CD4+ than in CD8+ T cells.

Notes on this clone: Antigen unknown. An end of the junction differs from the germline gene, which may be a read error.

Germline V gives CDR1 MDHEN, CDR2 SYDVKM. There are 14 residues in the CDR3. The table came from immunoSEQ multiplex PCR; TCRdb's copy has only in-frame clones and leaves some out. The sample holds around 26,000 clones; approximately 85% are singletons and the top ten take 30% to 40%. Baseline was the first blood sampling point, followed by cycle 4 day 1 and cycle 7 day 1. The J gene is TRBJ2-7, the V gene TRBV28; 15 bases agree with TRBD2. The material sequenced was CD4+ or CD8+ T cells sorted from blood, taken in a trial of the OX40 agonist ivuxolimab. This TCR derives from an adult with an advanced solid tumor such as melanoma, head and neck, liver or kidney cancer. The CDR3 is CGTSGRSSSYEQYF. CDR3 coding DNA: TGCGGGACTAGCGGGAGGTCTAGCTCCTACGAGCAGTACTTC.